Below, one T cell receptor beta chain is given with its context. The target of this receptor is not known. No quality values exist for individual bases; no much larger clone is one base distant. Looking up the germline V gene (reference sequence) yields CDR1 SEHNR and CDR2 FQNEAQ. V is pruned by 5 bases and J by 1 base, leaving 9 bases of the junction without a gene match. The CDR3 covers 18 residues, taking in both the cysteine and the phenylalanine. The retained sequence is limited to the CDR3, 54 bases, with the frame set at the first base. This record comes from a study of cytomegalovirus exposure and HLA in healthy donors (dated by TCRdb to 2017 to 2019). Study-wide context: According to an earlier analysis of several hundred of the donors, some 180 million T cells yielded 117 million unique TCR beta sequences and less than 300 Gb of sequence data. Typing coverage varied by locus: 629-630 donors for A, B, C, DRB1 and DQB1; approximately 500 for DQA1; 600 to 610 for DPA1; roughly 470 for DPB1. Donor age, sex, ethnicity and CMV serostatus were collected together with the repertoire data. Both class I and class II loci were covered by HLA typing, at four-digit resolution. A later genetic analysis took genome-wide SNP genotypes for about 55% of the 666 donors and used that subset as a discovery cohort. The genetic ancestry cluster associated with self-reported Caucasian donors included around 76% of the 398 genotyped donors. All discovery cohort repertoires had been generated on a single sequencing platform. On average, roughly 250,000 unique TCR beta nucleotide sequences were sequenced per donor among some 430 genotyped donors of the cohort, with around 19% of those sequences being non-productive. An early release covering roughly 600 HLA-typed donors comprised roughly 300 gigabases of sequencing data and 65 million to 100 million unique TCR sequences. To study patterns of TCR occurrence, a later analysis re-analyzed previously published TCR beta repertoires from 500 to 850 donors and added high-resolution HLA genotyping. To predict cytomegalovirus infection status, the study combined high-throughput TCR immunosequencing, statistical association of individual TCRs with disease status, and machine learning. Rather than using new phenotypic data, the later analysis identified candidate immune exposures from TCR beta sequences and from how often those sequences occurred across donors. A separate validation cohort of 100 to 150 different subjects was used in addition to the approximately 610-subject first cohort. Several DR-DQ haplotypes were handled as single units for association and clustering because linkage in the cohort was strong. The study aimed to test whether cataloging public T cell receptors could reveal signatures of past pathogen exposure. In an earlier analysis of more than 550 of the donors, high-throughput TCR beta sequencing was used to judge whether each TCR beta V gene segment behaved as functional or pseudogenic. The T cell repertoires of 666 subjects were profiled by immunosequencing and related to cytomegalovirus serostatus. The research as a whole found: The 87-base-pair reads could not distinguish some IMGT-functional V segments, including TRBV6-2 and TRBV6-3, so those segments were excluded. Only TCR beta chains were sequenced in this cohort, and the absence of alpha or paired-chain data limited detectable features. When HLA alleles, especially DR and DQ, strongly co-occurred, attributing TCR associations to individual alleles was difficult. A further reported finding was that TCR beta sequences accurately predicted the HLA-A and HLA-B alleles for most subjects in the first cohort. Presence/absence analyses assumed roughly uniform sequencing depth across donors, an assumption that may not hold. Compared with the 666-donor mean, donors in an Asian-associated ancestry cluster had fewer N-insertions in productive TCRs, according to a later genetic analysis. In an earlier analysis of 587 of the donors, most TCR beta V segments were observed in productive rearrangements about 90% or about 30% of the time, broadly matching IMGT annotations. For the cohort, immune exposure information was limited to CMV serostatus. A cluster of highly shared sequence variants was judged likely to be a technical artifact of the sequencing pipeline. Linkage disequilibrium might explain the correlated functional status among segregating V segments, but an unknown experimental factor could not be ruled out. Several of the top co-occurrence clusters appeared to be linked to parvovirus B19, influenza, CMV and Epstein-Barr virus, according to a later analysis. In a later analysis, around 17,000 TCR beta sequences were associated with specific HLA alleles at a false discovery rate of 0.05. A few of the identified cytomegalovirus-associated TCR beta chains were confirmed in vitro to be specific for cytomegalovirus antigens. HLA typing was unavailable for some donors at each locus, so association tests used only the typed subset. Because counts were too low, roughly 16 rarely observed V segments, including chromosome 9 orphons, were left out of the earlier analysis of several hundred of the donors. The study listed 150 to 200 TCR beta chains as associated with cytomegalovirus. According to a later analysis, most CMV-associated TCR beta chains appeared to be HLA-restricted, and the HLA associations seemed to be driven largely by CMV exposure. Most TCR sequences were seen in very few donors, while some public TCRs were found in many individuals. Compared with equally common non-associated chains, HLA-associated TCR beta chains in a later analysis were more clonally expanded and had lower generation probabilities. The classifier was reported to diagnose cytomegalovirus status with high specificity and sensitivity in both the original cohort and the validation cohort. The authors suggested that the approach could potentially be generalized to other disease states and immunological phenotypes. A later genetic analysis associated a missense DCLRE1C variant with V-gene and J-gene trimming of TCR beta chains, and an independent cohort replicated the association. In a later analysis, the rate of TCR association differed among HLA loci, with DRB1 alleles having the most associated TCRs and HLA-C alleles having the fewest.

The cohort was made up of about 670 healthy bone marrow donors. At the time of sampling, every cohort member was nominally healthy, though immune exposures that went unrecorded were likely present. The donor was CMV seronegative and was included in the group of over 300 seronegative cohort members. A peripheral blood sample was provided by each donor, and peripheral blood mononuclear cells were used for TCR beta sequencing. The Qiagen DNeasy Blood Extraction Kit was used to extract genomic DNA from the blood cell samples. The method was the immunoSEQ multiplex PCR assay. For the multiplex PCR, a mixture combining 60 forward primers for TCR Vbeta segments and 13 reverse primers for TCR Jbeta segments was used. The CDR3 region of rearranged TCR beta genes was amplified from genomic DNA with a multiplex PCR assay. On the Illumina HiSeq System, the amplified TCR beta libraries were sequenced as 87-base-pair reads. The authors' analysis ran thus. A later analysis counted tens of millions of unique TCR beta chains across the 666 repertoires, and roughly 10 million of these chains were shared by at least two donors. Raw reads were error-corrected and collapsed into unique sequences by a nearest-neighbor algorithm in which closely related sequences were merged to remove PCR and sequencing errors. To assign V, D and J gene segments, CDR3 sequences were aligned to IMGT reference sequences. For a sequence to be retained, a match of at least six nucleotides was required to both a V gene segment and a J gene segment. Rearrangements were classified as productive when the CDR3 lacked stop codons and remained in frame with V and J, and all other rearrangements were classified as non-productive. CDR3 was defined by IMGT convention, running from the second conserved V-encoded cysteine to the conserved J-encoded phenylalanine. The earlier analysis of 587 of the donors excluded any sequence lacking an unambiguous match to a single V gene segment. In an earlier analysis of approximately 610 of the donors, V segments were called functional above 56.7% productive rearrangements and were called segregating when the between-donor standard deviation exceeded 5%. A statistical classification framework was developed to diagnose cytomegalovirus status using the catalog of TCR beta chain sequences. V and J gene assignment, in a later analysis, came from comparing TCR nucleotide sequences with IMGT/GENE-DB human TR gene sequences. In a later analysis, CDR3 sequences and most-parsimonious VDJ recombination scenarios were assigned using the TCRdist pipeline. In a later analysis, every TCR beta chain was defined by the combination of its CDR3 amino acid sequence and its V-gene family, and reads without a unique V-gene family were dropped. As a way to deal with suspected cross-contamination and a sequencing artifact, a later analysis dropped 640 or so nucleotide sequences that were highly shared and had low generation probability. In a later analysis, a clonal expansion index for each public chain was calculated from normalized within-repertoire ranks of inferred template counts. In a later analysis, generation probabilities were computed using a VDJ recombination model fitted to out-of-frame rearrangements, and the results were checked against IGoR. Hypergeometric tests were used in a later analysis to score TCR-TCR, TCR-HLA and TCR-CMV co-occurrence, with a repertoire-size bias correction applied to the TCR pairs. False discovery rates were estimated in a later analysis by permuting HLA or CMV assignments 20 times. A later analysis grouped co-occurring TCRs with DBSCAN, adding TCRdist sequence similarity when clustering within HLA-allele-positive subsets. Repertoires with fewer than 30,000 or more than 120,000 public chains were left out of co-occurrence clustering, as were four to six repertoires with anomalous nucleotide sharing. The source is immuneACCESS, and TCRdb retained only in-frame sequences with V and J called. Part of the clones is not carried over; for the studies checked, unresolved V genes explain less than half of this, and the remainder is unexplained. V and J calls plus clone size are reproduced from that table; the DNA served to infer D and trimming. For this sample there are under 200,000 clones; 70% to 85% appear just once. 3.5% to 5% of the sample belongs to the ten largest clones.

The rearrangement joined TRBV7-9 to TRBJ2-6, with TRBD1 identical over 9 junction bases. The source of this sequence is a man aged 40-50 years in good health and CMV-seronegative. Sequencing was done on a sample of PBMCs. Here is the DNA: TGTGCCAGCAGCCCAATCGGACAGGGGCCATCTGGGGCCAACGTCCTGACTTTC. This yields the protein CASSPIGQGPSGANVLTF.